This T cell receptor (beta chain) was observed in a study of T cell responses to AZD1222 COVID-19 vaccine. This CDR3 contains 14 residues. Deletions cut 1 base from V and 4 bases from J, with 8 bases between. In germline, CDR1 is SGHNT, CDR2 YENEEA. Concerning this clone: What it binds is not known.

TCRdb keeps only in-frame clones here, not all; method: immunoSEQ multiplex PCR. The table lists about 99,000 clones, about 90% of them singletons. Study results and caveats: The span of vaccine-associated CD4 TCRs extended across spike, with dominance at 160-218 and 743-854.

The TCR was taken from an adult in good health. V usage is TRBV11-3 and J usage is TRBJ1-3; unclear D gene. This specimen consisted of peripheral blood, obtained on day 0 of AZD1222 vaccination. CDR3 coding DNA: TGTGCCAGCAGCTTAGGGCAGCCCGGAAACACCATATATTTT. Protein sequence: CASSLGQPGNTIYF. The full variable domain, in which reference TRBV11-3 and TRBJ1-3 provide the parts outside the CDR3, is EAGVVQSPRYKIIEKKQPVAFWCNPISGHNTLYWYLQNLGQGPELLIRYENEEAVDDSQLPKDRFSAERLKGVDSTLKIQPAELGDSAVYLCASSLGQPGNTIYFGEGSWLTVV.